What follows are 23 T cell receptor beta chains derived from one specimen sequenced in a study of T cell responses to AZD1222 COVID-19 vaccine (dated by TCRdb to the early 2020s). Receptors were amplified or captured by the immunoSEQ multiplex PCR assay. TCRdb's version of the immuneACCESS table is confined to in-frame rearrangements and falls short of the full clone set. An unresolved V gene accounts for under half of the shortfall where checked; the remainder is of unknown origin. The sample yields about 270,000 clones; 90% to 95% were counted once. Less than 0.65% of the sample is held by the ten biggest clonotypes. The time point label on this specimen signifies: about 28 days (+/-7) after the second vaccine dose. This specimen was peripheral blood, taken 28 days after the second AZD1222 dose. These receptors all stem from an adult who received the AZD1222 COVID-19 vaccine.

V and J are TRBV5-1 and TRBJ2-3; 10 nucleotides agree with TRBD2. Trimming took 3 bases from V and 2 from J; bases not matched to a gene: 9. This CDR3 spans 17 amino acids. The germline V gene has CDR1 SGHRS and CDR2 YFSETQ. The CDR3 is CASSSAPTSGDTDTQYF. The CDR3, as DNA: TGCGCCAGCAGCTCAGCTCCTACTAGCGGGGACACAGATACGCAGTATTTT. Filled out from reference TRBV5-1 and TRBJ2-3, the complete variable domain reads KAGVTQTPRYLIKTRGQQVTLSCSPISGHRSVSWYQQTPGQGLQFLFEYFSETQRNKGNFPGRFSGRQFSNSRSEMNVSTLELGDSALYLCASSSAPTSGDTDTQYFGPGTRLTVL.

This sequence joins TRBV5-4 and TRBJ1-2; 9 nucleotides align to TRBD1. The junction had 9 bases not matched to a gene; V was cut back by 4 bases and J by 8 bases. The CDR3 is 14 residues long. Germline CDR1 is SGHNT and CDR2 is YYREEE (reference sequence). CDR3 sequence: CASSPGTGTLGYTF. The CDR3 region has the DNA TGTGCCAGCAGCCCTGGGACAGGGACCCTAGGCTACACCTTC.

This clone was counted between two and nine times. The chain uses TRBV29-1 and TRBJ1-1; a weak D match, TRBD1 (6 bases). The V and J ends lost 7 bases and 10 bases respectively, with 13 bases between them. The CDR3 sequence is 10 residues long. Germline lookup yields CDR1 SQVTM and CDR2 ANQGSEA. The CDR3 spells CSGEDRGAFF. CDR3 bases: TGCAGCGGAGAGGACAGAGGAGCTTTCTTT.

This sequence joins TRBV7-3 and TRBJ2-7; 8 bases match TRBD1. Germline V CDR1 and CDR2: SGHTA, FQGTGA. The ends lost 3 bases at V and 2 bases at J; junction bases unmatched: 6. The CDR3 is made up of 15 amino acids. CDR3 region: CASSFDRGIPYEQYF. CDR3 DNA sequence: TGTGCCAGCAGCTTCGACAGGGGTATTCCCTACGAGCAGTACTTC.

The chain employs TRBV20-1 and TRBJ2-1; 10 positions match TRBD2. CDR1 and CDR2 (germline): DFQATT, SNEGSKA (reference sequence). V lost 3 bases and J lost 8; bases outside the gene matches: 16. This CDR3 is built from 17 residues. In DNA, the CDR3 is TGCAGTGCTAGTCCAGGGGGGAACAGCGGGAGGGCCTATGAGCAGTTCTTC. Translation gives CSASPGGNSGRAYEQFF.

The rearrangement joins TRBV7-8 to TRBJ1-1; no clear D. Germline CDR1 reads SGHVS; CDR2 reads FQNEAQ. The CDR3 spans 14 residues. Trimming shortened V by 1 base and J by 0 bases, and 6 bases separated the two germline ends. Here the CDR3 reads CASSLGELNTEAFF. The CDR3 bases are TGTGCCAGCAGCTTAGGAGAATTGAACACTGAAGCTTTCTTT.

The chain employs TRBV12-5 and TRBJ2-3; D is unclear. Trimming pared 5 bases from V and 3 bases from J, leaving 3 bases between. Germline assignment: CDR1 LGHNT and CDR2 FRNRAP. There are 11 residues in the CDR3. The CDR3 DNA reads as TGTGCTAGTGGTGAAACAGATACGCAGTATTTT. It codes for CASGETDTQYF.

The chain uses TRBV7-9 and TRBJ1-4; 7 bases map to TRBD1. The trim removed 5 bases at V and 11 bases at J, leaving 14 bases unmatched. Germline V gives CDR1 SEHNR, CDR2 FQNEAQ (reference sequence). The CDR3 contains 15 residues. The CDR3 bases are TGTGCCAGCAGCCTAGTCCAGGGGGTCGGGGAGAAACTGTTTTTT. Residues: CASSLVQGVGEKLFF.

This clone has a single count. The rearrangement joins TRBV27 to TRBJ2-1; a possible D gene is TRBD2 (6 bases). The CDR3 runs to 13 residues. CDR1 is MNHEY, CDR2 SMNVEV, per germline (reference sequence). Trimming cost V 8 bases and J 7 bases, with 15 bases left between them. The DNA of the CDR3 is TGTGCCAGCTCCGCCCTAGCGAGGAATGAGCAGTTCTTC. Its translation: CASSALARNEQFF.

This CDR3 reads CASRRRVWSTEAFF. In DNA form, the CDR3 reads TGTGCCAGCAGGCGACGGGTTTGGAGCACTGAAGCTTTCTTT. The V gene is TRBV28, the J gene TRBJ1-1; D ambiguous. The germline CDR1 and CDR2 sequences are MDHEN and SYDVKM. The CDR3 sequence is 14 residues long. V was shortened by 6 bases and J by 4 bases, with 15 bases between the two germline ends.

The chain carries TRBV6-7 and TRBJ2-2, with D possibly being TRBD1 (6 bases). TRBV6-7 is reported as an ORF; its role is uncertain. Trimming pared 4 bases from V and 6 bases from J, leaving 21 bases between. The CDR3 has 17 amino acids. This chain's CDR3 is CASSWGHGGCIPGELFF. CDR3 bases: TGTGCCAGCAGTTGGGGACATGGGGGCTGCATACCCGGGGAGCTGTTTTTT.

In nucleotides, the CDR3 is TGCGCCAGCAGGGGACAGGATAATTCACCCCTCCACTTT. Translated, it gives CASRGQDNSPLHF. This rearrangement joins TRBV5-1 to TRBJ1-6, with TRBD1 matching over 8 bases. V shed 5 bases, J shed 5 bases, and the junction held 0 bases outside the gene matches. The length of the CDR3 is 13 residues. Germline values: CDR1 SGHRS, CDR2 YFSETQ. Using reference TRBV5-1 and TRBJ1-6 for the parts outside the CDR3, the full variable domain is KAGVTQTPRYLIKTRGQQVTLSCSPISGHRSVSWYQQTPGQGLQFLFEYFSETQRNKGNFPGRFSGRQFSNSRSEMNVSTLELGDSALYLCASRGQDNSPLHFGNGTRLTVT.

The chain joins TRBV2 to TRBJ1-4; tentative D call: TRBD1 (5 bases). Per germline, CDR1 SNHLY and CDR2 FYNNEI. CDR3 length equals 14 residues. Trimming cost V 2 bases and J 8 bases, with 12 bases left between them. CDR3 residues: CASSELSGMEKLFF. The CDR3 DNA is TGTGCCAGCAGTGAATTATCAGGGATGGAAAAACTGTTTTTT.

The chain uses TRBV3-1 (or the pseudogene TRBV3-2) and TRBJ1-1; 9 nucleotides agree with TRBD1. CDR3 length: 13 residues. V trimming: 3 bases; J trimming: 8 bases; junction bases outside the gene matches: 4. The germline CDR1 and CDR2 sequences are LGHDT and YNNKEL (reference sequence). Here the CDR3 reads CASSQWDREEAFF. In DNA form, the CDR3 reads TGTGCCAGCAGCCAGTGGGACAGGGAAGAAGCTTTCTTT.

CDR3 coding DNA: TGTGCCAGCAGCGTAGAACCCAGTAATCGCGAGCAGTACTTC. The encoded protein is CASSVEPSNREQYF. This chain joins TRBV9 and TRBJ2-7; D unclear. V was cut by 0 bases and J by 6 bases, with 13 bases left in between. Germline V gene sequence: CDR1 SGDLS, CDR2 YYNGEE. The CDR3 runs to 14 residues.

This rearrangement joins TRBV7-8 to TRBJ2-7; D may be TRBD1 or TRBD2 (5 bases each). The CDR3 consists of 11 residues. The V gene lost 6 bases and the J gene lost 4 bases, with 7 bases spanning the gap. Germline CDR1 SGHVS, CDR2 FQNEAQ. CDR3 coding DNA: TGTGCCAGCAGTTGGGGGTACGAGCAGTACTTC. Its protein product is CASSWGYEQYF.

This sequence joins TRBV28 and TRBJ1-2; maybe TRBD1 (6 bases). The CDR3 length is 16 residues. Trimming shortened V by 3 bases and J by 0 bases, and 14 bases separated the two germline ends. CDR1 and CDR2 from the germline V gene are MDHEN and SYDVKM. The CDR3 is CASSFQQGGANYGYTF. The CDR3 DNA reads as TGTGCCAGCAGTTTTCAACAGGGTGGGGCTAACTATGGCTACACCTTC.

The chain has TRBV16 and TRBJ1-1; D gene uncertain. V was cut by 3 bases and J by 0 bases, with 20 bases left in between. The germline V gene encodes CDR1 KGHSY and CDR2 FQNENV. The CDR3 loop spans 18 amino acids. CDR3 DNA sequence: TGTGCCAGCAGCCAGGGTTCCCGGGGAGGGTGGATGAACACTGAAGCTTTCTTT. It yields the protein CASSQGSRGGWMNTEAFF.

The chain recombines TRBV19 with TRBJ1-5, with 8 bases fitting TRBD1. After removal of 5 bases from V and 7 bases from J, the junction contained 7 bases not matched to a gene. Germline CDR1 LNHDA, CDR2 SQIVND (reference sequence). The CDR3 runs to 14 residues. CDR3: CASSQDRGGQPQHF. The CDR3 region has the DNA TGTGCCAGTAGTCAAGACAGGGGCGGCCAGCCCCAGCATTTT. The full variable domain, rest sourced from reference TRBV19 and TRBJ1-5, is DGGITQSPKYLFRKEGQNVTLSCEQNLNHDAMYWYRQDPGQGLRLIYYSQIVNDFQKGDIAEGYSVSREKKESFPLTVTSAQKNPTAFYLCASSQDRGGQPQHFGDGTRLSIL.

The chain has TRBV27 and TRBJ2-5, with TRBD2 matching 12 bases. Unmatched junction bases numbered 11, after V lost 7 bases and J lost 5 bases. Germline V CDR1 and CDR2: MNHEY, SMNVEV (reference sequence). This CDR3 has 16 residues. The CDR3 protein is CASTPRPSGGAETQYF. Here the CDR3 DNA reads TGTGCCAGCACCCCGCGACCTAGCGGGGGGGCTGAGACCCAGTACTTC.

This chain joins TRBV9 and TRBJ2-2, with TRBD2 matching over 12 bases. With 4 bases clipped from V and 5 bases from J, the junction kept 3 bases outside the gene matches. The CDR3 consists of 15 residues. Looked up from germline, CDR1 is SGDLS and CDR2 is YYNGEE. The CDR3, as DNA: TGTGCCAGCAGCTCTACTAGCGGGGGGACCGGGGAGCTGTTTTTT. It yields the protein CASSSTSGGTGELFF.

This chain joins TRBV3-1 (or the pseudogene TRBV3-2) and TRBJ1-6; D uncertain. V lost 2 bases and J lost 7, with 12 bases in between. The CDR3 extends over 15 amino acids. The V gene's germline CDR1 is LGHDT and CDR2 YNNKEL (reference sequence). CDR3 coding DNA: TGTGCCAGCAGCCAACAGCTTCGATTGAATTCACCCCTCCACTTT. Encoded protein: CASSQQLRLNSPLHF.

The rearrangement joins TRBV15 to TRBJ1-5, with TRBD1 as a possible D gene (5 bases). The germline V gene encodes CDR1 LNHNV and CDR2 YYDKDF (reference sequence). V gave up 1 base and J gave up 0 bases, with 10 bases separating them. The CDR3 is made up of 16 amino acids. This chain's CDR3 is CATSRGGPDSNQPQHF. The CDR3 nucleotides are TGTGCCACCAGCAGAGGGGGCCCCGATAGCAATCAGCCCCAGCATTTT.